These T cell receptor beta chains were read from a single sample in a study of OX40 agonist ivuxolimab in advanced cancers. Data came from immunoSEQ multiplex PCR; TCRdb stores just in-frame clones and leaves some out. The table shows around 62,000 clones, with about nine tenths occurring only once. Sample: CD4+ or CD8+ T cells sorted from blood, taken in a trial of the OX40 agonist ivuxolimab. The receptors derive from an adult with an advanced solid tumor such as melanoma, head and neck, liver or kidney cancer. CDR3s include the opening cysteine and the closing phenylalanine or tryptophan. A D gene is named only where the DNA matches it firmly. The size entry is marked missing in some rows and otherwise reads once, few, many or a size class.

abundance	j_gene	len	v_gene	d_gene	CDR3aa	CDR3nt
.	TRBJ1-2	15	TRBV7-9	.	CASSLGQLFNYGYTF	TGTGCCAGCAGCTTAGGTCAGCTTTTTAACTATGGCTACACCTTC
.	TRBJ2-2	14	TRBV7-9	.	CASSSRAATGELFF	TGTGCCAGCAGCTCCCGAGCGGCCACCGGGGAGCTGTTTTTT
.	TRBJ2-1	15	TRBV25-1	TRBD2	CASASGTSRYNEQFF	TGTGCCAGCGCGTCCGGGACTAGCAGATACAATGAGCAGTTCTTC
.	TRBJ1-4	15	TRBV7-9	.	CASSWPTATNEKLFF	TGTGCCAGCAGCTGGCCTACTGCAACTAATGAAAAACTGTTTTTT
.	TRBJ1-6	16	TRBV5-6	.	CASSPTPRDEKGPLHF	TGTGCCAGCAGCCCAACCCCCCGGGACGAGAAAGGACCCCTCCACTTT
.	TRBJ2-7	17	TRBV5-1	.	CASSSLVFGREDHEQYF	TGCGCCAGCAGCTCCCTGGTCTTCGGACGAGAAGACCACGAGCAGTACTTC
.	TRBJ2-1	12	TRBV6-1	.	CASGNSGFEQFF	TGTGCCAGCGGCAACTCAGGGTTTGAGCAGTTCTTC
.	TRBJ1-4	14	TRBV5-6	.	CASSQDGSNEKLFF	TGTGCCAGCAGCCAGGACGGGAGTAATGAAAAACTGTTTTTT
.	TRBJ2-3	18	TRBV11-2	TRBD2	CASSPKFGREADTDTQYF	TGTGCCAGCAGCCCCAAGTTCGGGCGGGAGGCCGACACAGATACGCAGTATTTT
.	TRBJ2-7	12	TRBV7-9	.	CASSLGAYEQYF	TGTGCCAGCAGCTTAGGAGCCTACGAGCAGTACTTC
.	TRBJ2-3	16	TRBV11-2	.	CASSLGGEEHTDTQYF	TGTGCCAGCAGCTTAGGCGGGGAGGAGCACACAGATACGCAGTATTTT
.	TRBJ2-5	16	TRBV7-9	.	CASSSMAQLLQETQYF	TGTGCCAGCAGCTCTATGGCCCAGCTATTACAAGAGACCCAGTACTTC
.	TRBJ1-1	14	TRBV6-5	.	CASSYERGWGEAFF	TGTGCCAGCAGTTACGAGCGGGGATGGGGTGAAGCTTTCTTT
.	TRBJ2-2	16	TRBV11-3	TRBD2	CASSFRLAGESGELFF	TGTGCCAGCAGCTTCCGACTAGCGGGAGAGTCCGGGGAGCTGTTTTTT
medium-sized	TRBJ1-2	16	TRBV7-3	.	CASSPEGRVRGYGYTF	TGTGCCAGCAGCCCCGAAGGTAGGGTCAGGGGATATGGCTACACCTTC
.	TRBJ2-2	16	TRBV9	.	CASSVGAGLNTGELFF	TGTGCCAGCAGCGTAGGGGCGGGCTTGAACACCGGGGAGCTGTTTTTT
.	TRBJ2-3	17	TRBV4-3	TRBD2	CASSPTRGLAVTDTQYF	TGCGCCAGCAGCCCAACTAGGGGACTAGCGGTCACAGATACGCAGTATTTT
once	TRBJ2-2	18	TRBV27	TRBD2	CASSSRMGTSGLSGELFF	TGTGCCAGCAGTAGCCGGATGGGAACTAGCGGGCTTTCCGGAGAGCTGTTTTTT
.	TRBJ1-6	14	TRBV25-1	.	CASSEWVSDSPLHF	TGTGCCAGCAGTGAATGGGTCAGTGATTCACCCCTCCACTTT
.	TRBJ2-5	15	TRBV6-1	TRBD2	CASSERQRERETQYF	TGTGCCAGCAGTGAACGCCAGCGGGAGAGGGAGACCCAGTACTTC
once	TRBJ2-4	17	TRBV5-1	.	CASSPGPQIIAKNIQYF	TGCGCCAGCAGCCCTGGGCCGCAGATCATAGCCAAAAACATTCAGTACTTC
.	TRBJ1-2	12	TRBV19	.	CASGPGNYGYTF	TGTGCCAGTGGTCCGGGGAACTATGGCTACACCTTC
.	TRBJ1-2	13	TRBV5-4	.	CASAKTALYGYTF	TGTGCCAGCGCAAAGACTGCCCTCTATGGCTACACCTTC
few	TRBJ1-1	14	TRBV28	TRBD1	CASSPRGGNTEAFF	TGTGCCAGCAGTCCCAGGGGGGGGAACACTGAAGCTTTCTTT
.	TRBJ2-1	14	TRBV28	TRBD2	CASSVLAGFNEQFF	TGTGCCAGCAGTGTGCTAGCGGGATTCAATGAGCAGTTCTTC
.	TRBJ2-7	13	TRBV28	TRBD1	CASSFSGGPEQYF	TGTGCCAGCAGTTTTTCAGGGGGCCCCGAGCAGTACTTC
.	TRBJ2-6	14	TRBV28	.	CASRSRSGANVLTF	TGTGCCAGCAGGTCTCGGTCTGGGGCCAACGTCCTGACTTTC
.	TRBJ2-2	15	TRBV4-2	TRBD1	CASSQERQGPGELFF	TGTGCCAGCAGCCAGGAGAGACAGGGACCCGGGGAGCTGTTTTTT
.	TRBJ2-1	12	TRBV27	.	CASSSDYNEQFF	TGTGCCAGCAGTTCGGACTACAATGAGCAGTTCTTC
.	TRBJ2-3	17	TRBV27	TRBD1	CASRGGPEAYSTDTQYF	TGTGCCAGCAGAGGGGGCCCCGAGGCTTATAGCACAGATACGCAGTATTTT
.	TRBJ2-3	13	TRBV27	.	CASSLSLTDTQYF	TGTGCCAGCAGTTTATCTCTGACAGATACGCAGTATTTT
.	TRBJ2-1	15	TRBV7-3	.	CASSLAVVAYNEQFF	TGTGCCAGCAGCTTAGCTGTGGTAGCCTACAATGAGCAGTTCTTC
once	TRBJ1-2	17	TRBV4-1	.	CASSQDRSAGPNYGYTF	TGCGCCAGCAGCCAAGATCGGTCGGCAGGACCAAACTATGGCTACACCTTC
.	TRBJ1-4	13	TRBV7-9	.	CASSRDGREELFF	TGTGCCAGCAGCCGGGACGGACGCGAGGAACTGTTTTTT
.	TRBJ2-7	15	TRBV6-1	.	CASSEAGGHLYEQYF	TGTGCCAGCAGTGAAGCTGGGGGGCACCTTTACGAGCAGTACTTC
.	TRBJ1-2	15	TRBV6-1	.	CASESRGLGNYGYTF	TGTGCCAGCGAATCAAGGGGCTTAGGAAACTATGGCTACACCTTC
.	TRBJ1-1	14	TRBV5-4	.	CASSSPSQAAEAFF	TGTGCCAGCAGCTCTCCCAGCCAAGCGGCTGAAGCTTTCTTT
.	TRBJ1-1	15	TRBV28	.	CASSPLGTVNTEAFF	TGTGCCAGCAGTCCCCTTGGGACGGTGAACACTGAAGCTTTCTTT
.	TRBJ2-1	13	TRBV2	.	CASSGWPPGEQFF	TGTGCCAGCAGTGGATGGCCCCCAGGTGAGCAGTTCTTC
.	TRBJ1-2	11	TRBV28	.	CASRGNYGYTF	TGTGCCAGCAGGGGAAACTATGGCTACACCTTC
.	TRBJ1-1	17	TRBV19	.	CASAALTVTRGNTEAFF	TGTGCCAGTGCAGCATTAACCGTTACGAGGGGGAACACTGAAGCTTTCTTT
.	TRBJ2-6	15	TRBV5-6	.	CASSPWGRGANVLTF	TGTGCCAGCAGCCCCTGGGGGCGGGGGGCCAACGTCCTGACTTTC
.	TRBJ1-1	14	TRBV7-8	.	CASSLEGGSAEAFF	TGTGCCAGCAGCTTAGAGGGGGGGTCGGCTGAAGCTTTCTTT
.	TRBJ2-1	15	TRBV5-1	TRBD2	CASSLSGGRGNEQFF	TGCGCCAGCAGCTTGAGTGGCGGGAGGGGTAATGAGCAGTTCTTC
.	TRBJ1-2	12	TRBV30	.	CAWKPLGYGYTF	TGTGCCTGGAAACCTCTGGGGTATGGCTACACCTTC
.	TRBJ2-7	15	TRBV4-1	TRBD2	CASSQVTSGSLEQYF	TGCGCCAGCAGCCAAGTTACTAGCGGGAGTTTGGAGCAGTACTTC
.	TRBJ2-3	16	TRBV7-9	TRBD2	CASSSGLAGVRDTQYF	TGTGCCAGCAGCTCCGGACTAGCGGGAGTCAGAGATACGCAGTATTTT
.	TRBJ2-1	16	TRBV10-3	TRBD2	CAISESGLAGKNEQFF	TGTGCCATCAGTGAGTCTGGGCTAGCGGGAAAGAATGAGCAGTTCTTC